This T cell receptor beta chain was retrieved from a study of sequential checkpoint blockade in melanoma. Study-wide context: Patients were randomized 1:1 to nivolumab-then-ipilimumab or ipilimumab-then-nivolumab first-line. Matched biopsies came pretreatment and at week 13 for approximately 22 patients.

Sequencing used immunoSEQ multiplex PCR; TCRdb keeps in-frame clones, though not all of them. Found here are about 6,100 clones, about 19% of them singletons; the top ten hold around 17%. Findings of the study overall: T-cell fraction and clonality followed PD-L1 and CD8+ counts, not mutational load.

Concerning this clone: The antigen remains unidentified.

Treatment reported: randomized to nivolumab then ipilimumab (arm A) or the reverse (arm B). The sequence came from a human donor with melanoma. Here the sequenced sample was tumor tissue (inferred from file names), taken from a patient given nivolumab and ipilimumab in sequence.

The CDR3 here is CSVEGGPTEAFF. The CDR3 bases are TGCAGCGTTGAAGGGGGGCCGACAGAAGCTTTCTTT. This rearrangement joins TRBV29-1 to TRBJ1-1, with D perhaps matching TRBD1 (6 bases). V was cut by 1 base and J by 8 bases, with 11 bases left in between. The CDR3 consists of 12 residues. Germline CDR1 and CDR2: SQVTM and ANQGSEA.